These T cell receptor beta chains were read from a single sample in a study of T cells after yellow fever vaccination. TCRdb used MiXCR to reprocess the 5' RACE reads, holding one entry per CDR3 protein. The table lists about 63,000 distinct CDR3 sequences, 6.5% to 8% of them singletons. Sequences were derived from CD8+ T cells sorted from PBMCs, sampled 15 days after the yellow fever booster vaccination. The source is a man aged 25 to 40 who received the YFV17D yellow fever vaccine. Both conserved end residues are part of each CDR3. D genes are given only for firm matches. Only some rows state a clone size, as once, few, many or a class for expanded clones.

-,many,TRBJ1-3,TRBV4-2,CASSHPTGAARQNTIYF,TGTGCCAGCAGCCACCCAACTGGCGCCGCCCGGCAAAACACCATATATTTT
-,many,TRBJ2-2,TRBV20-1,CSAPLNTGELFF,TGCAGTGCCCCTTTGAACACCGGGGAGCTGTTTTTT
-,many,TRBJ2-7,TRBV7-6,CASSSGAGFNGYEQYF,TGTGCCAGCAGCTCCGGGGCGGGTTTTAACGGCTACGAGCAGTACTTC
-,many,TRBJ2-1,TRBV19,CASSIVDYNEQFF,TGTGCCAGTAGTATAGTCGACTACAATGAGCAGTTCTTC
TRBD2,few,TRBJ2-3,TRBV27,CASSLSRFLAGGTDTQYF,TGTGCCAGCAGTTTATCCCGCTTTCTAGCGGGAGGCACAGATACGCAGTATTTT
-,many,TRBJ2-2,TRBV12-3/TRBV12-4,CGTAENTGELFF,TGCGGCACAGCGGAGAACACCGGGGAGCTGTTTTTT
-,many,TRBJ2-7,TRBV3-1,CASSQDLTEQYF,TGTGCCAGCAGCCAAGACTTAACGGAGCAGTACTTC
TRBD2,many,TRBJ2-7,TRBV20-1,CSAGGGGRSYEQYF,TGCAGTGCAGGTGGTGGCGGGAGGTCTTACGAGCAGTACTTC
-,many,TRBJ2-2,TRBV11-2,CASSQGPNTGELFF,TGTGCCAGCAGCCAGGGACCAAACACCGGGGAGCTGTTTTTT
-,many,TRBJ2-3,TRBV28,CASSLLTTDTQYF,TGTGCCAGCAGTTTATTGACCACAGATACGCAGTATTTT
TRBD1,-,TRBJ1-1,TRBV10-3,CAIRGTGKGNTEAFF,TGTGCCATCAGAGGGACAGGGAAGGGGAACACTGAAGCTTTCTTT
TRBD2,-,TRBJ2-7,TRBV10-3,CATAGLLPYEQYF,TGTGCCACAGCGGGACTTCTCCCCTACGAGCAGTACTTC
-,many,TRBJ2-2,TRBV9,CASSLGGESGELFF,TGTGCCAGCAGCCTAGGGGGAGAATCCGGGGAGCTGTTTTTT
-,many,TRBJ2-1,TRBV27,CASTPVASGGEQFF,TGTGCCAGCACCCCAGTGGCTAGTGGAGGTGAGCAGTTCTTC
TRBD2,many,TRBJ2-1,TRBV7-6,CASSLSGRLTYNEQFF,TGTGCCAGCTCCCTTAGCGGGAGGTTGACCTACAATGAGCAGTTCTTC
-,-,TRBJ1-2,TRBV7-9,CASSKTEDVMSYTF,TGTGCCAGCAGCAAGACGGAGGATGTTATGAGCTACACCTTC
TRBD2,many,TRBJ2-7,TRBV20-1,CSARSRGDVHNEQYF,TGCAGTGCTAGAAGTCGGGGGGACGTCCACAACGAGCAGTACTTC
-,-,TRBJ1-2,TRBV12-3/TRBV12-4,CATWTEHGYTF,TGTGCCACTTGGACAGAGCATGGCTACACCTTC
-,many,TRBJ2-6,TRBV10-3,CAISESSGASGANVLTF,TGTGCCATCAGTGAGTCGAGTGGAGCCTCTGGGGCCAACGTCCTGACTTTC
-,few,TRBJ2-2,TRBV12-3/TRBV12-4,CASSVVGHGELFF,TGTGCCAGCAGTGTGGTGGGCCACGGGGAGCTGTTTTTT
TRBD1,many,TRBJ1-2,TRBV7-9,CASSLGQVGYTF,TGTGCCAGCAGTTTAGGACAGGTCGGCTACACCTTC
-,many,TRBJ2-1,TRBV3-1,CASSQEDPGDEQFF,TGTGCCAGCAGCCAAGAAGACCCGGGCGATGAGCAGTTCTTC
-,many,TRBJ2-5,TRBV28,CASSSGETGTQYF,TGTGCCAGCAGCTCGGGGGAAACGGGGACCCAGTACTTC
-,many,TRBJ2-7,TRBV10-3,CAISESGQERTGQYF,TGTGCCATCAGTGAGTCGGGCCAGGAGAGAACGGGGCAGTACTTC
-,many,TRBJ2-1,TRBV7-6,CASSLPQGRAGNEQFF,TGTGCCAGCAGCCTACCCCAAGGCAGGGCGGGCAATGAGCAGTTCTTC
-,many,TRBJ1-1,TRBV27,CASSLSVPGGDTEAFF,TGTGCCAGCAGTTTAAGCGTCCCGGGGGGGGACACTGAAGCTTTCTTT
-,-,TRBJ2-1,TRBV6-1,CASSDYWEGDNEQFF,TGTGCCAGCAGTGACTACTGGGAGGGGGACAATGAGCAGTTCTTC
-,many,TRBJ2-3,TRBV4-2,CASSQDRDGSTDTQYF,TGTGCCAGCAGCCAAGATCGGGACGGGAGCACAGATACGCAGTATTTT
TRBD2,many,TRBJ2-3,TRBV28,CAIDEGLAAGGPTDTQYF,TGTGCCATCGACGAGGGATTGGCAGCGGGAGGCCCCACAGATACGCAGTATTTT